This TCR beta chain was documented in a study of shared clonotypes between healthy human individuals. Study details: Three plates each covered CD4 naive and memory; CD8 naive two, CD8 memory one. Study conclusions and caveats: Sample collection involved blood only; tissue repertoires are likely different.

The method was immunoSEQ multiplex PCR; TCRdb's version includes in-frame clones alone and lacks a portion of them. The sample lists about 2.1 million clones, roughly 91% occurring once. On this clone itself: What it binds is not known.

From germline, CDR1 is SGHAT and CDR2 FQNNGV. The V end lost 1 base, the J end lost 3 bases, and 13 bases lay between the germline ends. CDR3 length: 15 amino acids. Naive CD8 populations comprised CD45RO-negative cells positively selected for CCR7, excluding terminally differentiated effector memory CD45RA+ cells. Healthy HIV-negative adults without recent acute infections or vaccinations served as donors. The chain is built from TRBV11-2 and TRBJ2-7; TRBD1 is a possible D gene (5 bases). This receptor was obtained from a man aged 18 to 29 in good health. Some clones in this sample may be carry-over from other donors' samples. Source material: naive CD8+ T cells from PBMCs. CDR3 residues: CASSLGQGLVYEQYF. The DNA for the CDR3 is TGTGCCAGCAGCTTAGGGCAGGGTCTAGTCTACGAGCAGTACTTC.